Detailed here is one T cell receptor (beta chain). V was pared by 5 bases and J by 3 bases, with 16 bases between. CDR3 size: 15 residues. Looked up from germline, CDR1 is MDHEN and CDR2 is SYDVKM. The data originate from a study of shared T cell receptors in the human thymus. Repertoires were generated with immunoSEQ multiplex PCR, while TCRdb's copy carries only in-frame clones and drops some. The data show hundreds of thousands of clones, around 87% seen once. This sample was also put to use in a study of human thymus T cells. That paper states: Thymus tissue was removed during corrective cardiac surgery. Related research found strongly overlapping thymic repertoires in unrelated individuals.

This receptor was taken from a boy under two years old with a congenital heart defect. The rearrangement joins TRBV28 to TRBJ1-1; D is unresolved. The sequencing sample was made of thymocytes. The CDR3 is CASSPTIQSYTEAFF. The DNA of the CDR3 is TGTGCCAGCAGTCCCACCATTCAGTCTTACACTGAAGCTTTCTTT. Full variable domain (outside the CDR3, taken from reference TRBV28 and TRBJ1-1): DVKVTQSSRYLVKRTGEKVFLECVQDMDHENMFWYRQDPGLGLRLIYFSYDVKMKEKGDIPEGYSVSREKKERFSLILESASTNQTSMYLCASSPTIQSYTEAFFGQGTRLTVV.